These T cell receptor beta chains were read from a single sample in a study of T cell changes during pregnancy in multiple sclerosis. TCRdb keeps only in-frame clones here, not all; method: immunoSEQ multiplex PCR. The sample contains 75,000 to 95,000 clones, 85% to 95% of which appear only once. The material sequenced was peripheral blood, taken before pregnancy. Source of these receptors: a female donor with multiple sclerosis, enrolled in a pregnancy study. The CDR3 runs from the conserved cysteine through the conserved F or W. The order of the fields is V gene, D gene, J gene, clone size, CDR3 DNA, CDR3 protein. The D gene is left open where the match is weak. Not all rows give a size; the values are once, few, many and, for expanded clones, a class.

TRBV6-1	TRBD1	TRBJ1-2	once	TGTGCCAGTAGACAGGGGGTAAACTATGGCTACACCTTC	CASRQGVNYGYTF
TRBV16	NA	TRBJ1-6	few	TGTGCCAGCAGCCAAAGTGAGACACCAAATTCACCCCTCCACTTT	CASSQSETPNSPLHF
TRBV18	TRBD1	TRBJ1-2	NA	TGTGCCAGCTCACCAGACAGGGGGCGAGGAGGCTACACCTTC	CASSPDRGRGGYTF
TRBV7-3	NA	TRBJ1-1	NA	TGTGCCAGCAGCTTAACGGCAGTGAACACTGAAGCTTTCTTT	CASSLTAVNTEAFF
TRBV21-1	NA	TRBJ1-2	NA	TGTGCCAGCATCCCGGACAGAGCGAGGGGGCTCAGGGGCTACACCTTC	CASIPDRARGLRGYTF
TRBV13	NA	TRBJ1-2	NA	TGTGCCAGCAGCTTAGGGGCAGGGGCTGGCTACACCTTC	CASSLGAGAGYTF
TRBV7-8	NA	TRBJ1-1	NA	TGTGCCAGCAGCTTAGGGTCCAGGGTTGACACTGAAGCTTTCTTT	CASSLGSRVDTEAFF
TRBV7-2	NA	TRBJ1-1	NA	TGTGCCAATACGGGGGGGGGCACTGAAGCTTTCTTT	CANTGGGTEAFF
TRBV18	NA	TRBJ2-7	NA	TGTGCCAGCTCAGGAGGGAGTGCCTACGAGCAGTACTTC	CASSGGSAYEQYF
TRBV6-9	TRBD2	TRBJ2-7	NA	TGTGCCAGCAGCAGCGGGAGGCCCTACGAGCAGTACTTC	CASSSGRPYEQYF
TRBV23-1	NA	TRBJ2-7	once	TGCGCCCCCGAAATCAAGACTTCCTACGAGCAGTACTTC	CAPEIKTSYEQYF
TRBV5-4	TRBD2	TRBJ2-5	once	TGTGCCAGCAGCCGGGAGGGGCCCCAAGAGACCCAGTACTTC	CASSREGPQETQYF
TRBV7-9	TRBD1	TRBJ1-6	NA	TGTGCCAGCAGCTTAGCGTGGAAAGGGGGCAGGGGGAATTCACCCCTCCACTTT	CASSLAWKGGRGNSPLHF
TRBV20-1	NA	TRBJ1-2	NA	TGCAGTGCTAGAGAAGAGAGCTACACCTTC	CSAREESYTF
TRBV7-6	NA	TRBJ1-5	NA	TGTGCCAGCAGCTTAGATAATTCCCGGGGCAATCAGCCCCAGCATTTT	CASSLDNSRGNQPQHF
TRBV7-8	NA	TRBJ2-4	NA	TGTGCCAGCAGCCTGACAGGGGGCGGGAGGGACATTCAGTACTTC	CASSLTGGGRDIQYF
TRBV2	TRBD1	TRBJ1-4	NA	TGTGCCAGCAGTGAGGGACAGGGGTGGGTTGAAAAACTGTTTTTT	CASSEGQGWVEKLFF
TRBV2	TRBD2	TRBJ2-2	NA	TGTGCCAGCAGAAAGACTAGCGGGCTCACCGGGGAGCTGTTTTTT	CASRKTSGLTGELFF
TRBV5-6	NA	TRBJ1-2	NA	TGTGCCAGCAGCTCCGGGACAACCTACTATGGCTACACCTTC	CASSSGTTYYGYTF
TRBV6-1	TRBD1	TRBJ2-7	NA	TGTGCCAGCAGTGAAGCAGGGGGCGCCTACGAGCAGTACTTC	CASSEAGGAYEQYF
TRBV18	NA	TRBJ1-2	NA	TGTGCCAGCTCACCAAACGGAGGGATAGGGGGCTACACCTTC	CASSPNGGIGGYTF
TRBV11-2	NA	TRBJ1-5	NA	TGTGCCAGCAGCTTAAGGAGGGATCAGCCCCAGCATTTT	CASSLRRDQPQHF
TRBV27	TRBD2	TRBJ2-2	NA	TGTGCCAGCACCATTTTGGGTGCAGGGAGGGGCACCGGGGAGCTGTTTTTT	CASTILGAGRGTGELFF
TRBV9	NA	TRBJ2-3	NA	TGTGCCAGCAGCGCAAGGTGGGGGGCAGATACGCAGTATTTT	CASSARWGADTQYF
TRBV4-1	NA	TRBJ1-1	once	TGCGCCAGCAGCCAAGCGGGGGGGGGAAGGAGGACTGAAGCTTTCTTT	CASSQAGGGRRTEAFF
TRBV11-2	TRBD2	TRBJ2-7	NA	TGTGCCAGCAGCCCCTACGGGGGGGCCTACGAGCAGTACTTC	CASSPYGGAYEQYF
TRBV15	NA	TRBJ2-7	NA	TGTGCCACCAGCCCCGAGGTGAACACCTACGAGCAGTACTTC	CATSPEVNTYEQYF
TRBV7-2	NA	TRBJ2-7	NA	TGTGCCAGCGGGGTCAGCAGGGCCGAGCAGTACTTC	CASGVSRAEQYF
TRBV5-4	NA	TRBJ1-2	NA	TGTGCCAGCAGCGGAACAGGGTCCAACTATGGCTACACCTTC	CASSGTGSNYGYTF
TRBV2	TRBD1	TRBJ1-6	NA	TGTGCCAGCAATAAGGGGACAGATTCACCCCTCCACTTT	CASNKGTDSPLHF
TRBV6-1	NA	TRBJ1-6	once	TGTGCCAGCAGTGAAGGGTTAGTGGTCGGGGGATGGAATTCACCCCTCCACTTT	CASSEGLVVGGWNSPLHF
TRBV6-6	TRBD1	TRBJ2-7	NA	TGTGCCAGCAGTTACCGGGGACAGGGTCCCTACGAGCAGTACTTC	CASSYRGQGPYEQYF
TRBV2	NA	TRBJ1-5	NA	TGTGCCAGCAGTGTGTTGCCGGGGAACATGCAGCCCCAGCATTTT	CASSVLPGNMQPQHF
TRBV5-4	TRBD1	TRBJ1-1	NA	TGTGCCAGCAGCTCTCCCGGGACAGGGGTTCCCGGGGACACTGAAGCTTTCTTT	CASSSPGTGVPGDTEAFF
TRBV19	TRBD1	TRBJ1-4	NA	TGTGCCAGTAGTATCCAGGGACAGGTTAATGAAAAACTGTTTTTT	CASSIQGQVNEKLFF
TRBV4-2	TRBD1	TRBJ2-2	NA	TGTGCCAGCAGCCAAGAAAGGACAGGGCACACCGGGGAGCTGTTTTTT	CASSQERTGHTGELFF
TRBV19	NA	TRBJ2-7	NA	TGTGCCAGTAGTATGGCAGGGCTCGTCAAGCCCTACGAGCAGTACTTC	CASSMAGLVKPYEQYF
TRBV5-5	NA	TRBJ2-7	few	TGTGCCAGCAGCTCATGGCCAGGGTACGAGCAGTACTTC	CASSSWPGYEQYF
TRBV27	NA	TRBJ1-1	NA	TGTGCCAGCAGTCCGGGGACAGAAGCTTTCTTT	CASSPGTEAFF